One T cell receptor (beta chain) is described in this entry. This specimen belongs to a study of T cell responses to AZD1222 COVID-19 vaccine. Some clones are missing from TCRdb's copy, which holds only in-frame ones; the method was immunoSEQ multiplex PCR. The sample has 90,000 to 150,000 clones; just under 90% are singletons. The specimen comprised peripheral blood, sampled on day 0 of AZD1222 vaccination. This sequence originates from an adult in good health.

Written as DNA, the CDR3 is TGTGCCAGCAGCCCCGGACAGGGTGACAATCAGCCCCAGCATTTT. It yields the protein CASSPGQGDNQPQHF. The chain carries TRBV7-6 and TRBJ1-5; 8 positions agree with TRBD1. The CDR3 totals 15 residues. Trimming cost V 5 bases and J 3 bases; bases outside gene matches: 6. Germline V lookup: CDR1 SGHVS, CDR2 FNYEAQ.